This entry features one TCR beta chain sequence. The CDR3 sequence is 18 residues long. The junction had 23 bases not matched to a gene; V was cut back by 6 bases and J by 6 bases. Germline CDR1 is MNHEY and CDR2 is SMNVEV (reference sequence). These data come from a study of T cell changes during pregnancy in multiple sclerosis. Repertoires were generated with immunoSEQ multiplex PCR, while TCRdb's copy carries only in-frame clones and drops some. The sample consists of around 88,000 clones, around 92% of them appearing once. The V call is TRBV27, the J call TRBJ2-7, with TRBD2 identical over 7 bases. The origin of this receptor is a female donor in good health, enrolled as a control in a pregnancy study. The sequencing used peripheral blood, collected after pregnancy. CDR3 DNA sequence: TGTGCCAGCAGCCTACCTGGGGTAGCGGGCCTCCCCGGCTGCGAGCAGTACTTC. Protein sequence: CASSLPGVAGLPGCEQYF.